What follows are 3 T cell receptor beta chains derived from one specimen sequenced in a study of cytomegalovirus exposure and HLA in healthy donors. PCR amplification relied on 60 Vbeta primers (plus 13 Jbeta primers). The table came from immunoSEQ multiplex PCR; TCRdb's copy has only in-frame clones and leaves some out. The sample contains under 95,000 clones, 70% to 80% of which appear only once. The sequencing input was PBMCs. The origin of the receptors is a woman between 40 and 55 years old in good health and CMV-seropositive.

The chain couples TRBV5-1 to TRBJ2-1; TRBD2 might be the D (5 bases). The V end lost 2 bases, the J end lost 14 bases, and 23 bases lay between the germline ends. Germline CDR1 is SGHRS and CDR2 is YFSETQ. This CDR3 spans 15 amino acids. CDR3 residues: CASSFEAATTGKKFF. CDR3 coding DNA: TGCGCCAGCAGCTTCGAGGCAGCGACGACCGGGAAAAAGTTCTTC.

The V and J genes are TRBV28 and TRBJ2-2; D might be TRBD2 (6 bases). CDR1 and CDR2 (germline): MDHEN, SYDVKM. V was pared by 6 bases and J by 0 bases, with 11 bases between. The CDR3 runs 15 residues. CDR3 sequence reads: CASRRDFANTGELFF. The CDR3 DNA follows: TGTGCCAGCAGAAGGGACTTCGCGAACACCGGGGAGCTGTTTTTT. Using reference TRBV28 and TRBJ2-2 for the parts outside the CDR3, the full variable domain is DVKVTQSSRYLVKRTGEKVFLECVQDMDHENMFWYRQDPGLGLRLIYFSYDVKMKEKGDIPEGYSVSREKKERFSLILESASTNQTSMYLCASRRDFANTGELFFGEGSRLTVL.

The chain carries TRBV28 and TRBJ2-7; 9 bases map to TRBD2. Germline V gene sequence: CDR1 MDHEN, CDR2 SYDVKM. Trimming took 6 bases from V and 0 from J; bases not matched to a gene: 3. CDR3 length: 14 amino acids. The CDR3 here is CASRPGLASYEQYF. CDR3 DNA sequence: TGTGCCAGCAGGCCGGGACTAGCCTCCTACGAGCAGTACTTC.